The sequence of this T cell receptor (beta chain) was determined in a study of shared clonotypes between healthy human individuals. Background on the study: A few men and a couple of women, aged 18 to 49, were donors. Whole-study results and caveats: A few donors had 4% to 6.5% of their naive CD4 clonotypes in common.

Each sorted subset replicate got 200 ng genomic DNA, around 29,000 genomes. Some clones are missing from TCRdb's copy, which holds only in-frame ones; the method was immunoSEQ multiplex PCR. This sample has about 79,000 clones; 60% to 70% occur once, and the top ten carry roughly half. CD8 memory combined CD45RO+ cells with CCR7-negative CD45RA+ TemRA cells. The V gene's germline CDR1 is MNHNY and CDR2 SVGAGI (reference sequence). V was cut by 6 bases and J by 6 bases, with 15 bases left in between. The CDR3 consists of 13 residues. Points on this clone: The target antigen is unknown.

This chain connects TRBV6-6 to TRBJ2-7; D is undetermined. This receptor was taken from a man younger than 45 in good health. Sequenced input: memory CD8+ T cells sorted from blood. Indicated subset: CD45RO+ cells pooled with CCR7-negative TemRA cells. The CDR3 sequence is CASSEPTGLEQYF. The CDR3 DNA is TGTGCCAGCAGCGAACCCACGGGCCTCGAGCAGTACTTC.